This T cell receptor beta chain was found in a study of T cell responses to AZD1222 COVID-19 vaccine. Study results and limitations: The study identified only six AZD1222 recipients as seropositive at baseline.

Method: immunoSEQ multiplex PCR; TCRdb's copy keeps in-frame clones and lacks some. The sample records approximately 100,000 clones, roughly nine tenths being singletons. Comments on this clone: Its antigen remains unidentified.

In germline, CDR1 is SGHNT, CDR2 YENEEA. The CDR3 extends over 13 amino acids. The V segment lost 5 bases and the J segment 8 bases; nucleotides outside the gene matches: 6. This clonotype originated in an adult in good health. The source was peripheral blood, collected on day 0 of AZD1222 vaccination. V is TRBV11-3 and J is TRBJ1-2; 9 positions agree with TRBD1. The CDR3 spells CASSVTGGRGYTF. The CDR3 nucleotides read TGTGCCAGCAGCGTAACAGGGGGCAGAGGCTACACCTTC.